This T cell receptor (beta chain) was found in a study of vaccination and CD4 T cells after COVID-19. Treatment given: approximately nine-day PBMC culture with coronavirus spike peptide pools or control peptides (ViraFEST assay). The Oncomine TCR Beta short-read assay was applied to DNA of cultured CD4+ T cells. TCRdb recomputed calls from the PCR reads with MiXCR, one row per CDR3 protein. The data contain about 3,900 distinct CDR3 sequences, roughly 21% of them singletons. CDR3 size: 13 residues. Germline V gene data show CDR1 as DFQATT and CDR2 as SNEGSKA (reference sequence). V dropped 5 bases and J dropped 1 base, with 11 bases sitting between them. For this clonotype: Its antigen is still unknown.

The rearrangement joins TRBV20-1 to TRBJ2-5; possibly TRBD1 or TRBD2 for D (5 bases each). The sequenced material came from CD4+ T cells from blood, cultured in vitro. This receptor was identified in a human donor who had recovered from COVID-19. CDR3 protein: CSADLGTQETQYF. CDR3 bases: TGCAGTGCTGACTTAGGGACCCAAGAGACCCAGTACTTC.